Listed here are 29 T cell receptor beta chains from one sample, sequenced in a study of molecular identifiers for immune sequencing clone quantification. TCRdb itself ran the PCR reads through MiXCR, one entry per CDR3 protein. The repertoire has about 640,000 distinct CDR3 sequences, roughly 21% of them found once; the top ten carry 0.7% to 1%. The sequenced sample was naive CD8+ T cells from blood, with Jurkat cell RNA spiked in. Stated subset: FACS-sorted CD8+CD4-CCR7+CD45RA+ naive T cells. These receptors were collected from a human donor in good health. Some libraries in this study had Jurkat cell RNA spiked in.

This clonotype was observed at least ten times. CDR3 in amino acids: CASRRGTEETQYF. DNA of the CDR3: TGTGCCAGCAGGAGAGGGACGGAAGAGACCCAGTACTTC. The chain links TRBV6-5 to TRBJ2-5; the D gene could be TRBD1 or TRBD2 (5 bases each). Trimming stripped 6 bases from V and 3 bases from J, with 11 bases between. Germline V gene sequence: CDR1 MNHEY, CDR2 SVGAGI. This CDR3 region has 13 residues.

This clonotype was seen a few times. One junction end does not reproduce the germline sequence, and a read error may be involved. The chain combines TRBV4-2 with TRBJ2-7; 12 bases align to TRBD2. This CDR3 is 18 amino acids long. Germline assignment: CDR1 LGHNA and CDR2 YNFKEQ. CDR3 DNA sequence: TGTGCCAGCAGCCAAGACGGCCTAGCGGGAGGGCTGAGTGGTGAGCGGTACTTC. This sequence encodes CASSQDGLAGGLSGERYF.

Concerning this clonotype itself: This sequence may be a read error, since a much larger clone differs from it by one base. The chain is built from TRBV7-2 and TRBJ1-1; D remains ambiguous. Germline-derived CDR1 and CDR2 are SGHTA and FQGNSA. Trimming cost V 0 bases and J 10 bases, with 9 bases left between them. This CDR3 spans 12 amino acids. The CDR3 DNA reads TGTGCCAGCAGCTTAGCGAGCATTGGAGCTTTCTTT. Its protein product is CASSLASIGAFF.

The sample holds many counts of this clonotype. The V and J genes are TRBV12-5 and TRBJ2-3; D is ambiguous. Trimming pared 6 bases from V and 6 bases from J, leaving 7 bases between. CDR1 LGHNT and CDR2 FRNRAP come from the germline V gene. CDR3 size: 11 residues. CDR3 nucleotide sequence: TGTGCTAGTGGATTTGGGGATACGCAGTATTTT. Translation gives CASGFGDTQYF.

This clonotype was picked up a small number of times. A much larger clonotype is one base distant, so this may be a read error. The chain employs TRBV29-1 and TRBJ1-5, with a tentative D call TRBD1 (6 bases). V gave up 7 bases and J gave up 5 bases, with 12 bases separating them. From germline, CDR1 is SQVTM and CDR2 ANQGSEA. The CDR3 spans 12 residues. This CDR3 is CSARQDDQPQHF. In DNA, the CDR3 is TGCAGCGCAAGACAGGACGATCAGCCCCAGCATTTT.

The table lists this clonotype with many counts. The chain combines TRBV5-4 with TRBJ2-3, with 7 bases identical to TRBD2. Germline V CDR1 and CDR2: SGHNT, YYREEE (reference sequence). J was trimmed by 2 bases and V by 8 bases; bases with no gene match: 20. The CDR3 loop spans 18 amino acids. For the CDR3, the DNA is TGTGCCAGGACCTTTTCCCCAATGGAGCTAGCGGTCACAGATACGCAGTATTTT. Translated: CARTFSPMELAVTDTQYF.

This clonotype has ten or more counts. This chain links TRBV6-1 with TRBJ2-7, with D possibly being TRBD1 (6 bases). The CDR3 extends over 10 amino acids. The germline CDR1 and CDR2 sequences are MNHNS and SASEGT. Trimming took 3 bases from V and 13 from J, leaving 10 bases between them. DNA for the CDR3: TGTGCCAGCAGTGAGGGGGACACATACTTC. Translating it yields CASSEGDTYF.

This clonotype turned up a few times. The chain recombines TRBV20-1 with TRBJ1-2; 7 bases match TRBD1. CDR1 DFQATT and CDR2 SNEGSKA come from the germline V gene (reference sequence). This CDR3 is built from 14 residues. V shed 0 bases, J shed 4 bases, and the junction held 5 bases outside the gene matches. CDR3 loop: CSARDLQGFYGYTF. CDR3 DNA: TGCAGTGCTAGAGATCTACAGGGGTTCTATGGCTACACCTTC.

CDR3 DNA sequence: TGTGCCAGCAGCTCCCTTAGTTGGGACAGGGGGGGAGAGACCCAGTACTTC. Translated: CASSSLSWDRGGETQYF. The V call is TRBV7-9, the J call TRBJ2-5; 11 bases agree with TRBD1. Per the germline V gene, CDR1 is SEHNR and CDR2 is FQNEAQ (reference sequence). Trimming at V came to 4 bases and at J to 4 bases, leaving 11 bases not matched to a gene. This CDR3 spans 17 amino acids.

This clonotype has a count of ten or more. The J gene is TRBJ1-2, the V gene TRBV4-1; maybe TRBD1 (6 bases). The germline CDR1 and CDR2 sequences are MGHRA and YSYEKL. The V gene lost 0 bases and the J gene lost 10 bases, with 12 bases spanning the gap. The CDR3 length is 13 residues. In DNA, the CDR3 is TGCGCCAGCAGCCAAGACAGGGGAAGTGTCTACACCTTC. This codes for CASSQDRGSVYTF.

There are a few counts of this clonotype. This sequence joins TRBV6-2 or TRBV6-3 and TRBJ2-5; D gene uncertain. V was trimmed by 3 bases and J by 2 bases, leaving 10 bases between them. Germline V gene lookup returns CDR1 MNHEY and CDR2 SVGEGT. The CDR3 contains 14 residues. The CDR3 coding sequence is TGTGCCAGCAGTTATGAAGGCTTTCAAGAGACCCAGTACTTC. Translating gives CASSYEGFQETQYF.

Turning to this clonotype: Given a much more abundant clone one base away, this may be a read error. This sequence joins TRBV7-9 and TRBJ2-3, with D perhaps TRBD1 (5 bases). From germline, CDR1 is SEHNR and CDR2 FQNEAQ (reference sequence). V shed 8 bases and J shed 0 bases, with 12 bases lying between them. The CDR3 runs 14 residues. The chain's CDR3 is CASDQGTSTDTQYF. Here the CDR3 DNA reads TGTGCCAGCGATCAGGGTACGAGCACAGATACGCAGTATTTT.

In regard to this clonotype: Its ends do not fully match the called genes, so a read error is possible. This chain connects TRBV4-1 to TRBJ1-4, with D tentatively TRBD1 (6 bases). CDR3 size: 16 residues. Germline V gene sequence: CDR1 MGHRA, CDR2 YSYEKL. CDR3 protein: CTSSQEGGAANEKLFF. The CDR3, as DNA: TGCACCAGCAGCCAAGAGGGGGGGGCCGCTAATGAAAAACTGTTTTTT.

A note on this clonotype: With a much larger clone just one base away, this may be a read error. J is TRBJ1-1 and V is TRBV19, with D perhaps matching TRBD1 (5 bases). CDR3 length: 13 amino acids. Germline V gives CDR1 LNHDA, CDR2 SQIVND (reference sequence). Trimming stripped 3 bases from V and 4 bases from J, with 9 bases between. In DNA, the CDR3 is TGTGCCAGTAGTATGGGGGGGAGCACTGAAGCTTTCTTT. As protein: CASSMGGSTEAFF. The whole variable domain, remainder taken from reference TRBV19 and TRBJ1-1, is DGGITQSPKYLFRKEGQNVTLSCEQNLNHDAMYWYRQDPGQGLRLIYYSQIVNDFQKGDIAEGYSVSREKKESFPLTVTSAQKNPTAFYLCASSMGGSTEAFFGQGTRLTVV.

This clonotype was counted between two and nine times. V usage is TRBV27 and J usage is TRBJ2-7; 7 nucleotides match TRBD1. From germline, CDR1 is MNHEY and CDR2 SMNVEV (reference sequence). This CDR3 has 15 amino acids. J was trimmed by 3 bases and V by 5 bases; bases with no gene match: 10. CDR3 in DNA: TGTGCCAGCAGTAAGGGGACAGTAGAGGTCTACGAGCAGTACTTC. Protein: CASSKGTVEVYEQYF.

The sample holds many counts of this clonotype. The J gene is TRBJ1-6, the V gene TRBV5-1; D ambiguous. CDR1 is SGHRS and CDR2 is YFSETQ in the germline V gene. Deletions cut 3 bases from V and 8 bases from J, with 3 bases between. This CDR3 is built from 11 residues. CDR3 region: CASSSYSPLHF. The CDR3 bases are TGCGCCAGCAGCTCTTATTCACCCCTCCACTTT.

In its sample, this clonotype was seen many times. The chain joins TRBV6-2 or TRBV6-3 to TRBJ1-5; 8 nucleotides agree with TRBD1. V was clipped by 5 bases and J by 6 bases; unmatched bases: 9. Germline V gene sequence: CDR1 MNHEY, CDR2 SVGEGT. This CDR3 is built from 15 residues. The CDR3 DNA reads as TGTGCCAGCAGTATAGGTACAGGGGGTGGTCAGCCCCAGCATTTT. It translates to CASSIGTGGGQPQHF.

This clonotype was observed at least ten times. This chain links TRBV6-6 with TRBJ2-3; 10 nucleotides align to TRBD2. Trimming cost V 1 base and J 10 bases; bases outside gene matches: 5. This CDR3 is built from 14 residues. Germline CDR1 MNHNY, CDR2 SVGAGI (reference sequence). The chain's CDR3 is CASSYFQREGPQYF. The CDR3 region has the DNA TGTGCCAGCAGTTACTTCCAGCGGGAGGGCCCGCAGTATTTT.

As concerns this clonotype: A much bigger clone sits one base away, suggesting this may be a read error. The CDR3 is CASSVDSEKLFF. The DNA for the CDR3 is TGTGCCAGCAGCGTCGATAGCGAAAAACTGTTTTTT. V usage is TRBV12-3 or TRBV12-4 and J usage is TRBJ1-4; the D is unclear. Trimming removed 6 bases at V and 8 bases at J, with 10 bases between. The CDR3 runs to 12 residues.

A note on this clonotype: A read error may explain this, as a much larger clone is one base away. The chain links TRBV29-1 to TRBJ2-7; D is tentatively TRBD1 or TRBD2 (5 bases each). CDR3 size: 12 residues. Germline V gene lookup returns CDR1 SQVTM and CDR2 ANQGSEA. As DNA, the CDR3 is TGCAGCGTTGAATCAGGGAGATACGGGCAGTACTTC. As protein: CSVESGRYGQYF.

This clonotype was counted ten times or more. This rearrangement joins TRBV4-1 to TRBJ2-7; no clear D gene. The CDR3 length is 13 residues. In germline, CDR1 is MGHRA, CDR2 YSYEKL. V lost 0 bases and J 7 bases, leaving 10 bases between the germline ends. The CDR3, as DNA: TGCGCCAGCAGCCAAGATCGATTGGGGGAGCAGTACTTC. It yields the protein CASSQDRLGEQYF.

This clonotype was counted many times. The gene calls are TRBV30 and TRBJ1-1; D gene unclear. The CDR3 runs 12 residues. The germline CDR1 and CDR2 sequences are GTSNPN and SVGIG (reference sequence). Trimming pared 2 bases from V and 3 bases from J, leaving 7 bases between. CDR3 in DNA: TGTGCCTGGAGTTTCGGTGACACTGAAGCTTTCTTT. Its translation is CAWSFGDTEAFF. Combining the CDR3 with reference TRBV30 and TRBJ1-1 gives the whole variable domain SQTIHQWPATLVQPVGSPLSLECTVEGTSNPNLYWYRQAAGRGLQLLFYSVGIGQISSEVPQNLSASRPQDRQFILSSKKLLLSDSGFYLCAWSFGDTEAFFGQGTRLTVV.

This clonotype was seen at least ten times. V usage is TRBV5-1 and J usage is TRBJ2-1; D gene uncertain. The V and J ends lost 1 base and 3 bases respectively, with 5 bases between them. The germline V gene encodes CDR1 SGHRS and CDR2 YFSETQ. The length of the CDR3 is 13 residues. The CDR3 reads CASSLNSYNEQFF. Written as DNA, the CDR3 is TGCGCCAGCAGCTTGAACAGCTACAATGAGCAGTTCTTC.

This clonotype was seen ten or more times. The genes are TRBV7-2 and TRBJ2-2, with 7 nucleotides matching TRBD2. This CDR3 contains 16 residues. The germline V gene encodes CDR1 SGHTA and CDR2 FQGNSA. V was clipped by 2 bases and J by 3 bases; unmatched bases: 6. The CDR3 spells CASSLLLAEHTGELFF. The CDR3 DNA follows: TGTGCCAGCAGCTTACTCCTAGCGGAACACACCGGGGAGCTGTTTTTT.

Concerning this clonotype itself: Germline and junction disagree at one end, which may indicate a read error. The CDR3 loop is CASGLGDHEQFF. Written as DNA, the CDR3 is TGTGCCAGCGGCTTAGGGGATCATGAGCAGTTCTTC. V gene TRBV7-9 combines with J gene TRBJ2-1; D is perhaps TRBD1 (5 bases). Per the germline V gene, CDR1 is SEHNR and CDR2 is FQNEAQ (reference sequence). The CDR3 sequence is 12 residues long.

Comment on this clonotype: It may be a read error: a sequence one base away is much more abundant. The J gene is TRBJ1-4, the V gene TRBV7-9; tentative D call: TRBD1 (5 bases). Between the trimmed V and J ends, which lost 8 bases and 3 bases, there was a span of 10 bases. This CDR3 region has 13 residues. Germline CDR1 is SEHNR and CDR2 is FQNEAQ (reference sequence). The CDR3 protein is CASGDAANEKLFF. The CDR3 coding sequence is TGTGCCAGCGGGGACGCAGCTAATGAAAAACTGTTTTTT.

This clonotype showed up just once. This may stem from a read error, because a much larger clone lies one nucleotide away. The chain recombines TRBV7-2 with TRBJ1-1; D is unclear. Germline V gene lookup returns CDR1 SGHTA and CDR2 FQGNSA. Trimming stripped 2 bases from V and 3 bases from J, with 7 bases between. The CDR3 extends over 13 amino acids. The CDR3 loop reads CASSLRPYTEAFF. CDR3 DNA: TGTGCCAGCAGCTTACGACCTTACACTGAAGCTTTCTTT.

The chain employs TRBV10-3 and TRBJ1-6, with D perhaps matching TRBD1 (6 bases). Germline CDR1 reads ENHRY; CDR2 reads SYGVKD. The V gene lost 0 bases and the J gene lost 9 bases, with 12 bases spanning the gap. The CDR3 has 15 amino acids. CDR3 in DNA: TGTGCCATCAGTGAGTCGAAGGGGGTGGGTTCACCCCTCCACTTT. Encoded protein: CAISESKGVGSPLHF.

This clonotype was seen ten or more times. This chain joins TRBV4-1 and TRBJ2-3; maybe TRBD1 (5 bases). The CDR3 runs 18 residues. With 4 bases removed from V and 0 bases from J, the gap between germline ends came to 20 bases. The V gene's germline CDR1 is MGHRA and CDR2 YSYEKL. Here the CDR3 reads CASSPDSLAAPSTDTQYF. Written as DNA, the CDR3 is TGCGCCAGCAGCCCAGACAGTTTGGCGGCACCTAGCACAGATACGCAGTATTTT.